The source of this T cell receptor (beta chain) is a study of T cells of healthy individuals. This clonotype was found many times. The CDR3 is made up of 15 amino acids. Trimming removed 0 bases from V and 5 bases from J; junction bases left unmatched: 4. One entry per CDR3 protein, called by TCRdb with MiXCR from the 5' RACE reads. The sample has around 83,000 distinct CDR3 sequences, roughly 5.1% seen once. This sequence joins TRBV12-3 or TRBV12-4 and TRBJ1-1, with 9 bases lining up with TRBD1. The sequence came from a female donor in good health. The CDR3 bases are TGTGCCAGCAGTTTAGCGGGGACAGGGAGGACTGAAGCTTTCTTT. Translation gives CASSLAGTGRTEAFF.